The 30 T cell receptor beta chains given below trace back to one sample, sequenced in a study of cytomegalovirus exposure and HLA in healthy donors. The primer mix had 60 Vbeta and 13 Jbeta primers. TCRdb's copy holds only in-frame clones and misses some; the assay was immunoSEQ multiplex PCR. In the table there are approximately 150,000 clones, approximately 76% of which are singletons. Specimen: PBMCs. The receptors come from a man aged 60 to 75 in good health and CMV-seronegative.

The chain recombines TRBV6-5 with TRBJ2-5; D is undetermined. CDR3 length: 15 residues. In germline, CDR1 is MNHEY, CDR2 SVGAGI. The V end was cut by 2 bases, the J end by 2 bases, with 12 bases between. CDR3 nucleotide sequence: TGTGCCAGCAGTTACCGCAGGTCCCCACAAGAGACCCAGTACTTC. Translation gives CASSYRRSPQETQYF.

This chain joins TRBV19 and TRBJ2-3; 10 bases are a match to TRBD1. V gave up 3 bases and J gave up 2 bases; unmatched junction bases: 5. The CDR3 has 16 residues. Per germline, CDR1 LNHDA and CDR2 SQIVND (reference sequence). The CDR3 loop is CASSMGQGFDTDTQYF. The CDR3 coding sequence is TGTGCCAGTAGTATGGGACAGGGGTTTGACACAGATACGCAGTATTTT.

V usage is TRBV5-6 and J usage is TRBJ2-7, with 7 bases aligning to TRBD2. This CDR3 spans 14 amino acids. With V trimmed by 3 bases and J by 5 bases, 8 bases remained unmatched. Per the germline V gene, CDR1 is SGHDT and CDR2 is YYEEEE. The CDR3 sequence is CASSSAGPGDEQYF. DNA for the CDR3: TGTGCCAGCAGCTCAGCGGGGCCGGGGGACGAGCAGTACTTC.

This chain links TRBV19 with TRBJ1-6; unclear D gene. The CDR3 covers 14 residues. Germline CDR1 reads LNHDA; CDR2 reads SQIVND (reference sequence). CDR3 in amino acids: CATTAGSYNSPLHF. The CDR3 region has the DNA TGTGCTACTACCGCGGGGTCCTATAATTCACCCCTCCACTTT.

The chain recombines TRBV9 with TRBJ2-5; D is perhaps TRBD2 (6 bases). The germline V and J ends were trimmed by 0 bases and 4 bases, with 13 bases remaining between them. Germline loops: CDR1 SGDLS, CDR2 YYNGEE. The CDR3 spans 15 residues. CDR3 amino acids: CASSVGGGMGETQYF. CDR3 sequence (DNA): TGTGCCAGCAGCGTAGGGGGCGGGATGGGAGAGACCCAGTACTTC.

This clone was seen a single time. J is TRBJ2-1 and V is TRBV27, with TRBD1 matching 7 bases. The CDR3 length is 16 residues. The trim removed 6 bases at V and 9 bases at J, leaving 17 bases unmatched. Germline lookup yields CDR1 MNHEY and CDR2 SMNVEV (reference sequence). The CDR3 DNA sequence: TGTGCCAGCAGCCAGTCGGGCCTCCTCAGGGGGAGTGAGCAGTTCTTC. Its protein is CASSQSGLLRGSEQFF.

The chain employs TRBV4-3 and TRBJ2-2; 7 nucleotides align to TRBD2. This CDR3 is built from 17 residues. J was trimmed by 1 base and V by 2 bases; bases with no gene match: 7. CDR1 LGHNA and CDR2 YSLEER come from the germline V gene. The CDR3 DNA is TGCGCCAGCAGCCAAAGCGGGGCAGTCCTGAACACCGGGGAGCTGTTTTTT. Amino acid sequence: CASSQSGAVLNTGELFF.

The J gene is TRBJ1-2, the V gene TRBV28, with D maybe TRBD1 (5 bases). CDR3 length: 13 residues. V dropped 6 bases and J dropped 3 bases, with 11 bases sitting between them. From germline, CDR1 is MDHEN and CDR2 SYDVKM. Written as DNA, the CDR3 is TGTGCCAGCAGCCTGGACACTTACTATGGCTACACCTTC. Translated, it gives CASSLDTYYGYTF.

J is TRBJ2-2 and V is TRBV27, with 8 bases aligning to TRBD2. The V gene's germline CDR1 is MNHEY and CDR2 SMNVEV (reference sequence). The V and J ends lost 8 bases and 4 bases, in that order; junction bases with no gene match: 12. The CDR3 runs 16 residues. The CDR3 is CASGSFSGGLTGELFF. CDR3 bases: TGTGCCAGCGGTTCGTTTTCGGGAGGGCTCACCGGGGAGCTGTTTTTT.

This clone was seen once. The CDR3 DNA is TGCGCCAGCAGCTTAATCGACACCGGGGAGCTGTTTTTT. Protein: CASSLIDTGELFF. This chain joins TRBV5-1 and TRBJ2-2; no clear D gene. The germline V gene encodes CDR1 SGHRS and CDR2 YFSETQ. Trimming took off 2 bases at V and 3 bases at J, with 5 bases between the two ends. CDR3 length equals 13 residues.

The CDR3 spells CASSPTSSYNEQFF. In nucleotides, the CDR3 is TGTGCCAGTAGTCCCACAAGCTCCTACAATGAGCAGTTCTTC. J is TRBJ2-1 and V is TRBV19; no firm D call. The ends were cut back, 5 bases at V and 0 bases at J, with 8 bases in the middle. The CDR3 extends over 14 amino acids. Germline assignment: CDR1 LNHDA and CDR2 SQIVND (reference sequence). Full variable domain (missing parts from reference TRBV19 and TRBJ2-1): DGGITQSPKYLFRKEGQNVTLSCEQNLNHDAMYWYRQDPGQGLRLIYYSQIVNDFQKGDIAEGYSVSREKKESFPLTVTSAQKNPTAFYLCASSPTSSYNEQFFGPGTRLTVL.

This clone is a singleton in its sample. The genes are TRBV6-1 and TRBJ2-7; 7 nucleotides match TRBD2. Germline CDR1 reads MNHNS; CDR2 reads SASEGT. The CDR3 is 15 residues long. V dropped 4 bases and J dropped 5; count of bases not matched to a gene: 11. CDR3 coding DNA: TGTGCCAGCAGTGGGGTCGGCGGGAGACGGGACGAGCAGTACTTC. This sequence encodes CASSGVGGRRDEQYF.

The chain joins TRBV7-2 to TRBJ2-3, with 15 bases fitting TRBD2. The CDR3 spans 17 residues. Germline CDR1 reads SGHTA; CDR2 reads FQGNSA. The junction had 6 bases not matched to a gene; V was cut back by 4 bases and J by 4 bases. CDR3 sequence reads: CASSYQGLAGGADTQYF. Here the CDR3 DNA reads TGTGCCAGCAGCTACCAGGGACTAGCGGGAGGAGCAGATACGCAGTATTTT.

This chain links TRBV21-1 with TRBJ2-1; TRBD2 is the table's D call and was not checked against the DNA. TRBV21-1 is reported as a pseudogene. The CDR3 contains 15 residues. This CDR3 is CASSKGGGPYNEQFF. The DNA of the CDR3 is TGTGCCAGCAGCAAAGGGGGGGGCCCCTACAATGAGCAGTTCTTC.

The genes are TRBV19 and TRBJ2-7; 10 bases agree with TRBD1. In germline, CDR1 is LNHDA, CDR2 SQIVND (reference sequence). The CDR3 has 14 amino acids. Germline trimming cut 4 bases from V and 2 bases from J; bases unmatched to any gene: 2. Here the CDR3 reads CASSTTGGAYEQYF. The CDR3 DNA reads TGTGCCAGTAGTACGACAGGGGGCGCCTACGAGCAGTACTTC.

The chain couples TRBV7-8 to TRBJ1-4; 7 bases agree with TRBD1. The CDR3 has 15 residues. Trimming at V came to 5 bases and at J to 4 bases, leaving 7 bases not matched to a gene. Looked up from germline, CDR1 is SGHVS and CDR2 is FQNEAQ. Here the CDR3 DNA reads TGTGCCAGCAGCCTCACCGGGACAGTTAATGAAAAACTGTTTTTT. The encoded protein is CASSLTGTVNEKLFF.

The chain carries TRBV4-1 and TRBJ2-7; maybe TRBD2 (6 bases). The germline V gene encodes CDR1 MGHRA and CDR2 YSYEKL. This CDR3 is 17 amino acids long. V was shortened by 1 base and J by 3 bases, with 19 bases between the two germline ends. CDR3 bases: TGCGCCAGCAGCCAAGTGGCTACCGGGACGGGGGACTACGAGCAGTACTTC. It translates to CASSQVATGTGDYEQYF.

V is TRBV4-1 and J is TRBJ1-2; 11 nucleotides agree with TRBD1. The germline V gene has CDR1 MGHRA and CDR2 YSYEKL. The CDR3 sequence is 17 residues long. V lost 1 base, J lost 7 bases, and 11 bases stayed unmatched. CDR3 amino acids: CASSQAQDRGRAGGYTF. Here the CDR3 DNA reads TGCGCCAGCAGCCAAGCACAGGACAGGGGGCGAGCTGGTGGCTACACCTTC.

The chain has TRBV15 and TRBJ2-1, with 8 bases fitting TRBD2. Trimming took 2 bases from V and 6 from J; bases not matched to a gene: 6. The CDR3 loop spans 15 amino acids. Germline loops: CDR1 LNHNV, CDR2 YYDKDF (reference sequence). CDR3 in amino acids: CATSRPGGFGNEQFF. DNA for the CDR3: TGTGCCACCAGCAGACCGGGGGGGTTCGGCAATGAGCAGTTCTTC. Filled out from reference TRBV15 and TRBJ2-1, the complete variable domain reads DAMVIQNPRYQVTQFGKPVTLSCSQTLNHNVMYWYQQKSSQAPKLLFHYYDKDFNNEADTPDNFQSRRPNTSFCFLDIRSPGLGDTAMYLCATSRPGGFGNEQFFGPGTRLTVL.

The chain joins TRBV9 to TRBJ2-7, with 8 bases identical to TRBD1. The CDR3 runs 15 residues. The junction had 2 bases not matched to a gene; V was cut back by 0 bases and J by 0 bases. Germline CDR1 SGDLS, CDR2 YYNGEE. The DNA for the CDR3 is TGTGCCAGCAGCGTAGACGGGACAGGCTCCTACGAGCAGTACTTC. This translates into CASSVDGTGSYEQYF. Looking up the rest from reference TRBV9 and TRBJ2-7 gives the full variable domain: DSGVTQTPKHLITATGQRVTLRCSPRSGDLSVYWYQQSLDQGLQFLIQYYNGEERAKGNILERFSAQQFPDLHSELNLSSLELGDSALYFCASSVDGTGSYEQYFGPGTRLTVT.

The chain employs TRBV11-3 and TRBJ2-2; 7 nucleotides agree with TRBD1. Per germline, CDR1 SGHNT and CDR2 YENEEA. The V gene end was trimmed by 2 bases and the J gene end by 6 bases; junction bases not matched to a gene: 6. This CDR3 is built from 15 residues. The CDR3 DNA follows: TGTGCCAGCAGCTTAAATAGAGGGGGCTCCGGGGAGCTGTTTTTT. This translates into CASSLNRGGSGELFF.

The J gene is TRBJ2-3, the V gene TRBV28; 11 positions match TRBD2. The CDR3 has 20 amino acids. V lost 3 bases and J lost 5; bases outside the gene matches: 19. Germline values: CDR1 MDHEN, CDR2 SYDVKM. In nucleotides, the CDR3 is TGTGCCAGCAGTTTCGGTCAACTAGCGGGGGAGCCGATAAAAGAAGATACGCAGTATTTT. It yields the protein CASSFGQLAGEPIKEDTQYF.

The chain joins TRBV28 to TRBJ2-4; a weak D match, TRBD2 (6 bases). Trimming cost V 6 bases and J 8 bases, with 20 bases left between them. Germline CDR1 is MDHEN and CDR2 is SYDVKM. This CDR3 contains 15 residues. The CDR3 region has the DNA TGTGCCAGCAGCTCTACGACTAGATTTTCACACATTCAGTACTTC. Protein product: CASSSTTRFSHIQYF.

In nucleotides, the CDR3 is TGTGCCAGCAGCTTCCTCACCGGACTTTCGAACGAGCAGTACTTC. Protein: CASSFLTGLSNEQYF. This rearrangement joins TRBV11-2 to TRBJ2-7; D may be TRBD2 (5 bases). Trimming left V 3 bases short and J 5 bases short, with 17 bases between. The CDR3 runs to 15 residues. CDR1 SGHAT and CDR2 FQNNGV come from the germline V gene. Full variable domain (outside the CDR3, taken from reference TRBV11-2 and TRBJ2-7): EAGVAQSPRYKIIEKRQSVAFWCNPISGHATLYWYQQILGQGPKLLIQFQNNGVVDDSQLPKDRFSAERLKGVDSTLKIQPAKLEDSAVYLCASSFLTGLSNEQYFGPGTRLTVT.

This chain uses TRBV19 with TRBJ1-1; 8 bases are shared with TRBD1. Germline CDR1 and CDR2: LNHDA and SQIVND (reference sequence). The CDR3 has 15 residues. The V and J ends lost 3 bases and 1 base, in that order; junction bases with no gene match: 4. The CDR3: CASSIVGTGNTEAFF. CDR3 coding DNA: TGTGCCAGTAGTATCGTCGGGACAGGGAACACTGAAGCTTTCTTT.

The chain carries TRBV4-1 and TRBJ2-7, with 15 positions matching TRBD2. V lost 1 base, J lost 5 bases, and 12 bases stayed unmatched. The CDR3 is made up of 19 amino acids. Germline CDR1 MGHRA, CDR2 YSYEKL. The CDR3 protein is CASSQVPGLAGGQSNEQYF. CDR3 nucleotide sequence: TGCGCCAGCAGCCAAGTCCCGGGACTAGCGGGGGGACAAAGCAACGAGCAGTACTTC.

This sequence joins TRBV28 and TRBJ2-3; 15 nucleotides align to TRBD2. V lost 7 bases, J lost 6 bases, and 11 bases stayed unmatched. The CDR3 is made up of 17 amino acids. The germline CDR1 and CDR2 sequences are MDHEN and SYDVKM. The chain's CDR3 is CASKNPGLAGGFDTQYF. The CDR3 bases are TGTGCCAGCAAAAATCCGGGACTAGCGGGAGGTTTTGATACGCAGTATTTT.

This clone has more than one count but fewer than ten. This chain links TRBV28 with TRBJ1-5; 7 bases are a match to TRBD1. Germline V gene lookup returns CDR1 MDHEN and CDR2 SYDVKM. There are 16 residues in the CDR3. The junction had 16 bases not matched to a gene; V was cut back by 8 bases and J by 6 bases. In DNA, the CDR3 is TGTGCCAGCGCAAGACAGGGATGGGATTTTGTTCAGCCCCAGCATTTT. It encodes CASARQGWDFVQPQHF.

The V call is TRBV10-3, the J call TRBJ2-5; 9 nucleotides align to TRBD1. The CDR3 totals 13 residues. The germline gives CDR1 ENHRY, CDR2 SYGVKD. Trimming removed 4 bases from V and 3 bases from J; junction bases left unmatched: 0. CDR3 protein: CAISGTGEETQYF. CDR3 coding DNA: TGTGCCATCAGTGGGACAGGGGAAGAGACCCAGTACTTC.

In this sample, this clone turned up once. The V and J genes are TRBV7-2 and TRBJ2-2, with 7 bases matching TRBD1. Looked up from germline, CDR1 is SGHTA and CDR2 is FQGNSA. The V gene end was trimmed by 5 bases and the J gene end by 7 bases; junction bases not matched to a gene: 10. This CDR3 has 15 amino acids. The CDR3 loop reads CASSTYYRGNGELFF. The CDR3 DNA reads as TGTGCCAGCAGCACCTACTACAGGGGAAACGGGGAGCTGTTTTTT.